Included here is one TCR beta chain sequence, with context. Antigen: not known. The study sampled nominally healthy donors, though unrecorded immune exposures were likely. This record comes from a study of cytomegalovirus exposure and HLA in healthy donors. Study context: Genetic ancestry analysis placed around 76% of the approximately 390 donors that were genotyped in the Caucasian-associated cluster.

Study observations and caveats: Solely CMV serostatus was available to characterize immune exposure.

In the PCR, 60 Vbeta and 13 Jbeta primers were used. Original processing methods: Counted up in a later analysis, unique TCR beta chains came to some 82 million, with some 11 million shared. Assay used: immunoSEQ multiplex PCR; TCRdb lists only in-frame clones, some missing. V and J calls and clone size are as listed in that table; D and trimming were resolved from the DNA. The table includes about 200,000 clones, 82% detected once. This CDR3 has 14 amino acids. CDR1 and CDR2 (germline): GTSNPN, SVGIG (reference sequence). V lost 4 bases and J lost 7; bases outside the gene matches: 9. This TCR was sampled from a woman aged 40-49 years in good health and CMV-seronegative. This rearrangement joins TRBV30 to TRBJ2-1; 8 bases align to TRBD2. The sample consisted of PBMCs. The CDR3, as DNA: TGTGCCTGGAAGGGACTAGGTGCGGGAAATGAGCAGTTCTTC. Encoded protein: CAWKGLGAGNEQFF.